A single sample gave rise to the 22 T cell receptor beta chains below, sequenced in a study of beta chain features in type 1 diabetes. Reverse transcribing all isolated RNA meant expressed TCRB transcripts were sequenced. Method: immunoSEQ multiplex PCR; TCRdb's copy keeps in-frame clones and lacks some. The profile covers 450,000 to 550,000 clones, with roughly 31% appearing a single time and 0.05% to 0.07% taken by the ten largest. Sequenced input: naive CD4+ T cells from blood. The receptors were sampled from a man aged 18 to 29 in good health.

This clone was counted between two and nine times. The chain uses TRBV2 and TRBJ1-1, with D tentatively TRBD1 (5 bases). Trimming took 7 bases from V and 5 from J, leaving 11 bases between them. The CDR3 covers 12 residues. CDR1 is SNHLY and CDR2 is FYNNEI in the germline V gene. CDR3 in amino acids: CASIERGTEAFF. DNA of the CDR3: TGTGCCAGCATCGAAAGGGGAACTGAAGCTTTCTTT.

The sample holds a few counts of this clone. The V and J genes are TRBV29-1 and TRBJ1-2; no clear D. CDR3 length equals 13 residues. Looked up from germline, CDR1 is SQVTM and CDR2 is ANQGSEA. Trimming removed 7 bases at V and 3 bases at J, with 15 bases between. The CDR3 loop is CSALGELDYGYTF. The CDR3, as DNA: TGCAGCGCCCTCGGGGAGCTGGACTATGGCTACACCTTC.

There are a few counts of this clone. The genes are TRBV5-4 and TRBJ2-1, with 11 bases lining up with TRBD2. The CDR3 is 18 residues long. V lost 7 bases and J lost 4; bases outside the gene matches: 16. CDR1 is SGHNT and CDR2 is YYREEE in the germline V gene (reference sequence). CDR3 bases: TGTGCCAGCGGGGGACTAGCGGTAACCGGAGGGATTTACAATGAGCAGTTCTTC. Its protein product is CASGGLAVTGGIYNEQFF.

This sequence joins TRBV4-1 and TRBJ2-1; 9 nucleotides agree with TRBD2. V dropped 0 bases and J dropped 7; count of bases not matched to a gene: 4. This CDR3 has 15 amino acids. CDR1 is MGHRA and CDR2 is YSYEKL in the germline V gene. CDR3: CASSQDLAGANEQFF. The CDR3 nucleotides are TGCGCCAGCAGCCAAGATTTAGCGGGAGCAAATGAGCAGTTCTTC.

The chain has TRBV29-1 and TRBJ2-7, with TRBD2 matching over 13 bases. The CDR3 spans 19 residues. Germline values: CDR1 SQVTM, CDR2 ANQGSEA. V trimming: 1 base; J trimming: 0 bases; junction bases outside the gene matches: 12. CDR3: CSVEGGPTSGRTSSYEQYF. CDR3 DNA sequence: TGCAGCGTTGAAGGGGGGCCGACTAGCGGGAGGACCTCCTCCTACGAGCAGTACTTC.

The chain is built from TRBV6-5 and TRBJ1-1; weak D call: TRBD1 (5 bases). This CDR3 contains 14 residues. V was clipped by 8 bases and J by 5 bases, with 18 bases between them. CDR1 is MNHEY, CDR2 SVGAGI, per germline. Here the CDR3 reads CASWEFRGRTEAFF. The CDR3 DNA sequence: TGTGCCAGCTGGGAGTTTCGGGGGAGGACTGAAGCTTTCTTT.

In its sample, this clone was seen once. The chain recombines TRBV27 with TRBJ2-3; D is ambiguous. This CDR3 is built from 16 residues. Germline values: CDR1 MNHEY, CDR2 SMNVEV (reference sequence). V shed 7 bases and J shed 1 base, with 18 bases lying between them. Written as DNA, the CDR3 is TGTGCCAGCACCGCACATCTCAGTTATGGCACAGATACGCAGTATTTT. It encodes CASTAHLSYGTDTQYF.

The V gene is TRBV23-1, the J gene TRBJ1-5; D call uncertain. TRBV23-1 counts as an open reading frame of uncertain function. The CDR3 spans 15 residues. Trimming cost V 1 base and J 5 bases, with 12 bases left between them. CDR3 sequence: CASSQCWRSYQPQHF. As DNA, the CDR3 is TGCGCCAGCAGTCAATGTTGGAGGTCTTATCAGCCCCAGCATTTT.

This clone came up a few times. J is TRBJ2-2 and V is TRBV6-4; no definite D call. The CDR3 length is 14 residues. CDR1 and CDR2 (germline): MRHNA, SNTAGT. The CDR3 spells CAVGTQDYTGELFF. DNA of the CDR3: TGTGCAGTAGGTACACAAGATTACACCGGGGAGCTGTTTTTT.

This clone was counted only a few times. The CDR3 bases are TGTGCCAGCAGTTTGAACGGGGCGGGAGCAGAGACCCAGTACTTC. Its translation: CASSLNGAGAETQYF. J is TRBJ2-5 and V is TRBV28, with 7 bases identical to TRBD2. With V trimmed by 3 bases and J by 4 bases, 8 bases remained unmatched. CDR3 length equals 15 residues. The V gene's germline CDR1 is MDHEN and CDR2 SYDVKM.

This clone turned up a few times. The rearrangement uses TRBV2 and TRBJ2-5; D remains unclear. The ends were cut back, 2 bases at V and 3 bases at J, with 10 bases in the middle. The CDR3 contains 14 residues. In germline, CDR1 is SNHLY, CDR2 FYNNEI. The CDR3 DNA follows: TGTGCCAGCAGTGAACTGCCTTTTGAAGAGACCCAGTACTTC. Translating it yields CASSELPFEETQYF.

There are a few counts of this clone. The chain combines TRBV30 with TRBJ2-3, with 11 bases fitting TRBD2. Germline V gene sequence: CDR1 GTSNPN, CDR2 SVGIG (reference sequence). V was clipped by 7 bases and J by 2 bases; unmatched bases: 8. The CDR3 sequence is 15 residues long. The CDR3 DNA follows: TGTGCCTACGGGGGGACTAGCGGATACACAGATACGCAGTATTTT. It is translated as CAYGGTSGYTDTQYF. Filled out from reference TRBV30 and TRBJ2-3, the complete variable domain reads SQTIHQWPATLVQPVGSPLSLECTVEGTSNPNLYWYRQAAGRGLQLLFYSVGIGQISSEVPQNLSASRPQDRQFILSSKKLLLSDSGFYLCAYGGTSGYTDTQYFGPGTRLTVL.

The table lists this clone with a few counts. The V call is TRBV7-9, the J call TRBJ2-3; 9 positions agree with TRBD2. V lost 5 bases to trimming and J lost 0 bases; unmatched junction nucleotides: 3. Germline values: CDR1 SEHNR, CDR2 FQNEAQ (reference sequence). CDR3 length: 15 amino acids. DNA for the CDR3: TGTGCCAGCAGCCCACTAGCGGGTAGCACAGATACGCAGTATTTT. It translates to CASSPLAGSTDTQYF.

Remarks on this clone: This sample also contains other DNA sequences that code for the same CDR3. The chain uses TRBV7-2 and TRBJ2-5; no clear D. V lost 5 bases to trimming and J lost 4 bases, with 8 bases between them. The germline gives CDR1 SGHTA, CDR2 FQGNSA. This CDR3 is 12 amino acids long. CDR3 residues: CASSRSRETQYF. CDR3 nucleotide sequence: TGTGCCAGCAGCCGGAGTAGAGAGACCCAGTACTTC.

This clone has more than one count but fewer than ten. The chain is built from TRBV18 and TRBJ2-1; 8 bases map to TRBD1. Germline CDR1 is KGHSH and CDR2 is LQKENI. The length of the CDR3 is 14 residues. V lost 6 bases and J lost 6; bases outside the gene matches: 7. The CDR3 region is CASSRTGSANEQFF. CDR3 coding DNA: TGTGCCAGCTCCCGGACAGGGTCTGCCAATGAGCAGTTCTTC.

V and J are TRBV28 and TRBJ1-1; TRBD1 matches 7 bases. This CDR3 has 15 residues. Germline-derived CDR1 and CDR2 are MDHEN and SYDVKM. Trimming cost V 5 bases and J 1 base; bases outside gene matches: 7. The DNA for the CDR3 is TGTGCCAGCAGTCCCCACAGGGGATGGAACACTGAAGCTTTCTTT. Its translation: CASSPHRGWNTEAFF.

This clone showed up just a few times. The V gene is TRBV7-2, the J gene TRBJ2-2, with D perhaps TRBD2 (5 bases). The CDR3 consists of 17 residues. The germline CDR1 and CDR2 sequences are SGHTA and FQGNSA. V gave up 5 bases and J gave up 2 bases, with 18 bases separating them. CDR3 sequence: CASSRLGSGGNTGELFF. CDR3 bases: TGTGCCAGCAGCCGCCTAGGAAGCGGAGGTAACACCGGGGAGCTGTTTTTT.

This chain uses TRBV19 with TRBJ2-4; D unresolved. Trimming shortened V by 3 bases and J by 5 bases, and 5 bases separated the two germline ends. This CDR3 has 12 residues. Germline V gives CDR1 LNHDA, CDR2 SQIVND (reference sequence). The CDR3 protein is CASSMLENIQYF. The CDR3 bases are TGTGCCAGTAGTATGTTGGAAAACATTCAGTACTTC.

This clone came up a few times. Other DNA sequences from this sample encode an identical CDR3 as well. The chain recombines TRBV29-1 with TRBJ1-1; D uncertain. CDR3 length: 13 amino acids. The ends were cut back, 5 bases at V and 0 bases at J, with 10 bases in the middle. Germline V lookup: CDR1 SQVTM, CDR2 ANQGSEA. Written as DNA, the CDR3 is TGCAGCGTTCGCGGCCTCATGAACACTGAAGCTTTCTTT. It specifies CSVRGLMNTEAFF.

This clone was counted many times. In nucleotides, the CDR3 is TGCAGCGTTGAACGATTGCGATTCGCTTTCTTT. This translates into CSVERLRFAFF. The J gene is TRBJ1-1, the V gene TRBV29-1, with unresolved D. V was shortened by 2 bases and J by 11 bases, with 12 bases between the two germline ends. CDR3 length: 11 residues. Germline V gene sequence: CDR1 SQVTM, CDR2 ANQGSEA.

J is TRBJ1-5 and V is TRBV30, with 8 positions matching TRBD1. The CDR3 sequence is 13 residues long. The junction had 6 bases not matched to a gene; V was cut back by 6 bases and J by 5 bases. Germline values: CDR1 GTSNPN, CDR2 SVGIG (reference sequence). CDR3 in DNA: TGTGCCTGTCAGGACAGGGAATATCAGCCCCAGCATTTT. It yields the protein CACQDREYQPQHF. Using reference TRBV30 and TRBJ1-5 for the parts outside the CDR3, the full variable domain is SQTIHQWPATLVQPVGSPLSLECTVEGTSNPNLYWYRQAAGRGLQLLFYSVGIGQISSEVPQNLSASRPQDRQFILSSKKLLLSDSGFYLCACQDREYQPQHFGDGTRLSIL.

The table lists this clone with a few counts. J is TRBJ2-1 and V is TRBV18; TRBD2 agrees at 7 bases. There are 16 residues in the CDR3. The V segment lost 6 bases and the J segment 9 bases; nucleotides outside the gene matches: 17. CDR1 is KGHSH and CDR2 is LQKENI in the germline V gene. Here the CDR3 reads CASSLKVGGSNREQFF. The CDR3 nucleotides read TGTGCCAGCTCCCTCAAGGTTGGCGGGAGCAATCGTGAGCAGTTCTTC.